This T cell receptor beta chain emerged from a study of blood T cell repertoires in COVID-19. The method was immunoSEQ multiplex PCR; TCRdb's version includes in-frame clones alone and lacks a portion of them. This repertoire shows 45,000 to 55,000 clones, less than 90% found once; its top ten account for 2.6%. This clone is a singleton in its sample. Sequencing input: peripheral blood. This TCR came from a man in his fifties or sixties with acute or convalescent COVID-19.

The DNA for the CDR3 is TGCGCCAGCAGCTCCGGACTTACCGGGGAGCTGTTTTTT. Its translation: CASSSGLTGELFF. The rearrangement joins TRBV5-1 to TRBJ2-2; possibly TRBD2 for D (5 bases). V was trimmed by 3 bases and J by 5 bases, leaving 8 bases between them. The CDR3 is 13 amino acids. The germline V gene encodes CDR1 SGHRS and CDR2 YFSETQ.